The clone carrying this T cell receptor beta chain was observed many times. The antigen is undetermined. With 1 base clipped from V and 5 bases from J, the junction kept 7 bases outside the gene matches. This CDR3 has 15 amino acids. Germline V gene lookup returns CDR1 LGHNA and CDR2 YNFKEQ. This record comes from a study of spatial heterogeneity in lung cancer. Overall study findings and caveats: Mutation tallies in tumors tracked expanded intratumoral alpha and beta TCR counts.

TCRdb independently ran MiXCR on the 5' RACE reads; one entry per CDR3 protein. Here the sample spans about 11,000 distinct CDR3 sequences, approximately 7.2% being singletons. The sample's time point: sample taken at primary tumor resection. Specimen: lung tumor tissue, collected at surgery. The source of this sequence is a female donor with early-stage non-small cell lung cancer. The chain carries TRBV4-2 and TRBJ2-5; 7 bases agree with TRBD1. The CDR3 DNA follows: TGTGCCAGCAGCCAAGCTCATCAGGGGGAGGAGACCCAGTACTTC. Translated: CASSQAHQGEETQYF.